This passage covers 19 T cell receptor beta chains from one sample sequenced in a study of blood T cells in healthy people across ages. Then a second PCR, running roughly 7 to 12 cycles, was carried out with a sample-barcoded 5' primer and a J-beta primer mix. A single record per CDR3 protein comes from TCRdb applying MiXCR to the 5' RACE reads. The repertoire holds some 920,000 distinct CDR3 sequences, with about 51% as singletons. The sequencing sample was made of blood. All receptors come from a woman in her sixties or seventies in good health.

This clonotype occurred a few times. CDR3 protein: CASSYDQGASPLHF. Written as DNA, the CDR3 is TGTGCCAGCAGTTACGATCAGGGGGCTTCACCCCTCCACTTT. V usage is TRBV6-5 and J usage is TRBJ1-6; 8 nucleotides line up with TRBD1. V gave up 2 bases and J gave up 9 bases; unmatched junction bases: 3. Germline V gives CDR1 MNHEY, CDR2 SVGAGI. CDR3 length: 14 residues.

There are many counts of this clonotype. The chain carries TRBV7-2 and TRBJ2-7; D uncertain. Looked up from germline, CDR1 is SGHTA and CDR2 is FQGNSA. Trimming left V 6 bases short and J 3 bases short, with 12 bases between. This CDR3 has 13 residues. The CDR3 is CASSLRVGYEQYF. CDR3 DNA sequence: TGTGCCAGCAGTCTCCGGGTCGGCTACGAGCAGTACTTC.

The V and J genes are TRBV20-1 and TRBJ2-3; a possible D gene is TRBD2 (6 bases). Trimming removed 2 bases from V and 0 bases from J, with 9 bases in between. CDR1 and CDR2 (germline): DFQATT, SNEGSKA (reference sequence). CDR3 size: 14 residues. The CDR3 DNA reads TGCAGTGCTAGACATAGCGGAAGCACAGATACGCAGTATTTT. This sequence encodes CSARHSGSTDTQYF.

The CDR3, as DNA: TGTGCCAGCAGTTACTCGTACTCAGGCACCGCCTACGAGCAGTACTTC. It yields the protein CASSYSYSGTAYEQYF. This sequence joins TRBV6-5 and TRBJ2-7; D gene ambiguous. This CDR3 contains 16 residues. CDR1 and CDR2 (germline): MNHEY, SVGAGI. V was shortened by 0 bases and J by 2 bases, with 14 bases between the two germline ends.

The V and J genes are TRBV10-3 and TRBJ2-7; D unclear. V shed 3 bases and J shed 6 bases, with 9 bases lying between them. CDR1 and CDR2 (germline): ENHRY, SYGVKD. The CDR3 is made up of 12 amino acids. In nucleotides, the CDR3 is TGTGCCATCAGTGATCAAGCAATCGAGCAGTACTTC. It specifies CAISDQAIEQYF.

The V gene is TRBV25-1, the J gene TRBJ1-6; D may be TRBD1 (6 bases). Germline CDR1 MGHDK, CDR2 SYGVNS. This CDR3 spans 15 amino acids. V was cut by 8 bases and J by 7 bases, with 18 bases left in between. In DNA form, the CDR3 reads TGTGCCAGCTCAAGGGGCAGGGGTATGAATTCACCCCTCCACTTT. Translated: CASSRGRGMNSPLHF.

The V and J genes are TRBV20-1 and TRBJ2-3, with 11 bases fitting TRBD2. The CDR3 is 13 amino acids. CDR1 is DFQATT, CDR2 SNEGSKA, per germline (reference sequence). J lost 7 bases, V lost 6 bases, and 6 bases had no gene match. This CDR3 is CSAIAGGMNTQYF. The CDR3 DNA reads TGCAGTGCCATAGCGGGAGGGATGAATACGCAGTATTTT.

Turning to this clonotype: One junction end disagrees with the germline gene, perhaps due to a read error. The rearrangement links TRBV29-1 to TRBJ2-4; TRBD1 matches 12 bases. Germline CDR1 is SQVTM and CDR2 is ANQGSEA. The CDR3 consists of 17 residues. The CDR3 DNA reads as TGCAGCGTTCTTGGGACAGGGGGCGACGTTGCCAAAACCATTCAGTACTTC. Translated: CSVLGTGGDVAKTIQYF.

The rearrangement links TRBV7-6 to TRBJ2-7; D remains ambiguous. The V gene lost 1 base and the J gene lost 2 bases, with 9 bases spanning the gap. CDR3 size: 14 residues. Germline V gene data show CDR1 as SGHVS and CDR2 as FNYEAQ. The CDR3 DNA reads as TGTGCCAGCAGCTTAGATCCGGGTCCCTACGAGCAGTACTTC. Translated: CASSLDPGPYEQYF.

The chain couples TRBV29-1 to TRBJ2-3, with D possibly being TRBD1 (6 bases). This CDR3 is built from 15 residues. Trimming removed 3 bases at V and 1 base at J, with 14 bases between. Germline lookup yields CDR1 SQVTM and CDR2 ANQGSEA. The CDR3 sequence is CSVEGAVAGTDTQYF. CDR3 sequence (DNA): TGCAGCGTTGAGGGGGCGGTGGCGGGCACAGATACGCAGTATTTT.

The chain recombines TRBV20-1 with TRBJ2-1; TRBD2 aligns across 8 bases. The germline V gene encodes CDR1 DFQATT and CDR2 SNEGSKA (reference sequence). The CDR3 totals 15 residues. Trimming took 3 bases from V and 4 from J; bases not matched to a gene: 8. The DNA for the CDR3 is TGCAGTGCTAGCGAATCGGGACTAGATTACAATGAGCAGTTCTTC. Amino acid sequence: CSASESGLDYNEQFF.

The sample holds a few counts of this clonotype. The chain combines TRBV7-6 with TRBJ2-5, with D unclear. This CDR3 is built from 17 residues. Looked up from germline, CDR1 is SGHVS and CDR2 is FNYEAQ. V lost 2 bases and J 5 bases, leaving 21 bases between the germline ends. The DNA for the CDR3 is TGTGCCAGCAGCTTAAGCCGGAGTCGGAGTCTTCGGGAGACCCAGTACTTC. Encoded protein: CASSLSRSRSLRETQYF.

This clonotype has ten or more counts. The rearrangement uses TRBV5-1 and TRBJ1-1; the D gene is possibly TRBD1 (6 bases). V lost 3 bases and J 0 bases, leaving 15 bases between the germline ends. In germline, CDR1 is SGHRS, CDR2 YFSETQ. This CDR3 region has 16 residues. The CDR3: CASSSRTDLMNTEAFF. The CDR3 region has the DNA TGCGCCAGCAGCTCACGGACAGACTTGATGAACACTGAAGCTTTCTTT.

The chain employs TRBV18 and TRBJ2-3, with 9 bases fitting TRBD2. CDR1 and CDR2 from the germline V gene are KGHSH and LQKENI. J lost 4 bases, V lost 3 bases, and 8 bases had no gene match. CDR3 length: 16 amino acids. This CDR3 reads CASSPRIAGGPDTQYF. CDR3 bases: TGTGCCAGCTCACCCCGGATCGCGGGAGGGCCAGATACGCAGTATTTT.

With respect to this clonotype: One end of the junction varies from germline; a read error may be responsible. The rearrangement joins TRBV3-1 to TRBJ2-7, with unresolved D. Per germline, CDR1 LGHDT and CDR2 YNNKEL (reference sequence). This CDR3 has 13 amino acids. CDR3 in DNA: TGTGCCAGAAGCCTTCTCCGGACGTATGAGCAGTACTTC. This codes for CARSLLRTYEQYF.

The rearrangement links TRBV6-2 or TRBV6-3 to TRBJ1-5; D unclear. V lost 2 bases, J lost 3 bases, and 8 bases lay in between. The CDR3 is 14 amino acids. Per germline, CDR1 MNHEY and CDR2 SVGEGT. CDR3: CASSYATHNQPQHF. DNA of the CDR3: TGTGCCAGCAGTTACGCAACCCACAATCAGCCCCAGCATTTT.

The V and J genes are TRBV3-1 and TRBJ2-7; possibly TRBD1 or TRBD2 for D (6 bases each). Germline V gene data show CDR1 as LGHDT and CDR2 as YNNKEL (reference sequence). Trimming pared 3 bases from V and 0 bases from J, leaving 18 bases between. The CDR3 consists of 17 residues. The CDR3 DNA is TGTGCCAGCAGCCACATCTGGACAGCGGGCCCCTCCTACGAGCAGTACTTC. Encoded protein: CASSHIWTAGPSYEQYF.

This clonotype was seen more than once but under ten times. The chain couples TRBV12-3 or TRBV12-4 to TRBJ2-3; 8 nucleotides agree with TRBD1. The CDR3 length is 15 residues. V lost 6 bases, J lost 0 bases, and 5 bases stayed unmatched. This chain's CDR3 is CASRHRGTSTDTQYF. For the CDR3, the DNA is TGTGCCAGCAGACACAGGGGGACTAGCACAGATACGCAGTATTTT.

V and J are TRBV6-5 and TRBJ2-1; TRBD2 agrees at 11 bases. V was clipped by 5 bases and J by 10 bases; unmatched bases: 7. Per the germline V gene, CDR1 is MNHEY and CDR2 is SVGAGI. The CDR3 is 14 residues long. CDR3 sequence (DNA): TGTGCCAGCAGTCAAAGGGGACTAGCGGAAGAGCAGTTCTTC. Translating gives CASSQRGLAEEQFF.